These 23 T cell receptor beta chains came from one sample sequenced in a study of T cell responses to AZD1222 COVID-19 vaccine. TCRdb's table, derived via immunoSEQ multiplex PCR, lists solely in-frame clones and lacks some. The sample holds some 90,000 clones, over 75% seen once. Here the sequenced sample was peripheral blood, taken on day 0 of AZD1222 vaccination. The source of these receptors is an adult in good health.

The CDR3 spells CASGYTGVSNNSPLHF. CDR3 sequence (DNA): TGTGCTAGTGGATATACAGGGGTTAGTAATAATTCACCCCTCCACTTT. The chain couples TRBV12-5 to TRBJ1-6; 7 bases are a match to TRBD1. CDR1 LGHNT and CDR2 FRNRAP come from the germline V gene. V lost 6 bases and J lost 5; bases outside the gene matches: 10. The CDR3 is 16 residues long.

J is TRBJ1-2 and V is TRBV5-1; TRBD1 matches 10 bases. The CDR3 extends over 14 amino acids. V lost 6 bases, J lost 7 bases, and 9 bases stayed unmatched. Germline CDR1 SGHRS, CDR2 YFSETQ. The CDR3 nucleotides are TGCGCCAGCACCTCGACAGGGGGCTCCCTTGGCTACACCTTC. It encodes CASTSTGGSLGYTF.

This chain joins TRBV30 and TRBJ1-1; no firm D call. The CDR3 is 12 residues long. CDR1 and CDR2 (germline): GTSNPN, SVGIG (reference sequence). Trimming took off 5 bases at V and 1 base at J, with 8 bases between the two ends. The DNA of the CDR3 is TGTGCCTGGGGCAAAACGAACACTGAAGCTTTCTTT. Translating it yields CAWGKTNTEAFF.

This chain uses TRBV29-1 with TRBJ2-4; TRBD2 aligns across 7 bases. Per the germline V gene, CDR1 is SQVTM and CDR2 is ANQGSEA. With 0 bases clipped from V and 3 bases from J, the junction kept 17 bases outside the gene matches. This CDR3 has 19 residues. The CDR3: CSVEDHPKTGGRDKNIQYF. The CDR3 DNA reads TGCAGCGTTGAAGATCATCCAAAAACGGGAGGACGTGACAAAAACATTCAGTACTTC.

The chain is built from TRBV20-1 and TRBJ1-2; perhaps TRBD1 as D (6 bases). Germline-derived CDR1 and CDR2 are DFQATT and SNEGSKA (reference sequence). V was cut by 3 bases and J by 8 bases, with 16 bases left in between. CDR3 length equals 13 residues. The CDR3 DNA reads as TGCAGTGCTAGTCGCGGGGGCGTAGGGGGCTACACCTTC. This gives the protein CSASRGGVGGYTF.

V gene TRBV9 combines with J gene TRBJ1-1, with a weak D call TRBD1 (5 bases). Germline V gene sequence: CDR1 SGDLS, CDR2 YYNGEE. This CDR3 contains 14 residues. Trimming removed 3 bases from V and 1 base from J, with 10 bases in between. The CDR3 nucleotides are TGTGCCAGCAGCGAACGAAGGGGGAACACTGAAGCTTTCTTT. It specifies CASSERRGNTEAFF.

V gene TRBV28 combines with J gene TRBJ2-1; 11 bases match TRBD2. The J segment lost 0 bases and the V segment lost 6 bases, leaving 1 base of the junction unmatched. Germline loops: CDR1 MDHEN, CDR2 SYDVKM. The CDR3 has 15 residues. CDR3 bases: TGTGCCAGCAGGACTAGCGGGGCCTCCTACAATGAGCAGTTCTTC. Its translation is CASRTSGASYNEQFF.

The chain carries TRBV5-6 and TRBJ1-4; possibly TRBD1 for D (5 bases). The germline gives CDR1 SGHDT, CDR2 YYEEEE. Trimming removed 4 bases at V and 3 bases at J, with 13 bases between. The CDR3 spans 15 residues. This CDR3 is CASSSRDRPNEKLFF. DNA for the CDR3: TGTGCCAGCAGCAGCCGGGACCGTCCTAATGAAAAACTGTTTTTT.

This sequence joins TRBV4-1 and TRBJ2-1; D may be TRBD1 (6 bases). Germline loops: CDR1 MGHRA, CDR2 YSYEKL. The CDR3 consists of 17 residues. Trimming pared 3 bases from V and 2 bases from J, leaving 17 bases between. CDR3 in amino acids: CASSHTQGSATYNEQFF. DNA of the CDR3: TGCGCCAGCAGCCATACGCAGGGGTCCGCTACCTACAATGAGCAGTTCTTC.

The CDR3 loop is CASSLSGSTDTQYF. CDR3 nucleotides: TGCGCCAGCAGCTTAAGCGGGAGCACAGATACGCAGTATTTT. The chain recombines TRBV5-1 with TRBJ2-3; a weak D match, TRBD2 (6 bases). Germline CDR1 SGHRS, CDR2 YFSETQ. Deletions cut 2 bases from V and 0 bases from J, with 7 bases between. The CDR3 loop spans 14 amino acids. The complete variable domain, with remaining parts taken from reference TRBV5-1 and TRBJ2-3, reads KAGVTQTPRYLIKTRGQQVTLSCSPISGHRSVSWYQQTPGQGLQFLFEYFSETQRNKGNFPGRFSGRQFSNSRSEMNVSTLELGDSALYLCASSLSGSTDTQYFGPGTRLTVL.

J is TRBJ1-3 and V is TRBV11-2, with no clear D. The germline gives CDR1 SGHAT, CDR2 FQNNGV. V lost 3 bases and J 0 bases, leaving 21 bases between the germline ends. This CDR3 comprises 19 residues. The CDR3 here is CASSFKKSRGNYSGNTIYF. CDR3 nucleotide sequence: TGTGCCAGCAGCTTTAAAAAATCGCGGGGAAACTACTCTGGAAACACCATATATTTT.

The chain carries TRBV5-6 and TRBJ2-5; D gene unclear. The CDR3 consists of 12 residues. Germline V gives CDR1 SGHDT, CDR2 YYEEEE. Deletions cut 1 base from V and 5 bases from J, with 6 bases between. CDR3 sequence: CASSLIGETQYF. The CDR3 coding sequence is TGTGCCAGCAGCTTGATCGGGGAGACCCAGTACTTC.

This clone was seen a handful of times. The chain couples TRBV5-1 to TRBJ2-1, with D possibly TRBD2 on 6 matching bases. V lost 5 bases and J 6 bases, leaving 27 bases between the germline ends. CDR1 SGHRS and CDR2 YFSETQ come from the germline V gene. This CDR3 region has 18 residues. This CDR3 is CASRDLAKNRTRSNEQFF. CDR3 sequence (DNA): TGCGCCAGCAGAGATCTAGCGAAGAATCGTACAAGATCCAATGAGCAGTTCTTC.

The J gene is TRBJ2-1, the V gene TRBV2; D remains unclear. The CDR3 spans 13 residues. Trimming pared 5 bases from V and 4 bases from J, leaving 9 bases between. CDR1 and CDR2 (germline): SNHLY, FYNNEI. In DNA, the CDR3 is TGTGCCAGCAGTAGTCGTAGATACAATGAGCAGTTCTTC. Residues: CASSSRRYNEQFF.

The chain has TRBV28 and TRBJ2-7; no definite D call. The CDR3 runs 13 residues. The germline V and J ends were trimmed by 7 bases and 9 bases, with 19 bases remaining between them. Per germline, CDR1 MDHEN and CDR2 SYDVKM. CDR3: CASTPTKVKRQYF. In DNA, the CDR3 is TGTGCCAGCACCCCCACTAAGGTTAAAAGGCAGTACTTC.

This clone appeared a single time. This chain links TRBV19 with TRBJ1-6, with unresolved D. Germline V lookup: CDR1 LNHDA, CDR2 SQIVND (reference sequence). V was shortened by 3 bases and J by 12 bases, with 12 bases between the two germline ends. The CDR3 length is 13 residues. The CDR3 sequence: CASSIIPLRPLHF. The CDR3 region has the DNA TGTGCCAGTAGTATCATCCCCCTCAGACCCCTCCACTTT. Together with reference TRBV19 and TRBJ1-6, the CDR3 gives the full variable domain: DGGITQSPKYLFRKEGQNVTLSCEQNLNHDAMYWYRQDPGQGLRLIYYSQIVNDFQKGDIAEGYSVSREKKESFPLTVTSAQKNPTAFYLCASSIIPLRPLHFGNGTRLTVT.

The chain carries TRBV7-2 and TRBJ1-1; possible D gene TRBD1, 6 bases. V shed 3 bases and J shed 1 base, with 9 bases lying between them. The CDR3 consists of 14 residues. The germline V gene encodes CDR1 SGHTA and CDR2 FQGNSA. CDR3 region: CASSFFRGNTEAFF. The CDR3 DNA follows: TGTGCCAGCAGCTTCTTCAGGGGGAACACTGAAGCTTTCTTT.

The chain links TRBV19 to TRBJ2-1, with D perhaps matching TRBD1 (5 bases). Trimming left V 7 bases short and J 3 bases short, with 10 bases between. The germline V gene encodes CDR1 LNHDA and CDR2 SQIVND (reference sequence). CDR3 length: 13 residues. The CDR3 nucleotides read TGTGCCAGTACCAAGACAGACTACAATGAGCAGTTCTTC. As protein: CASTKTDYNEQFF. Full variable domain (outside the CDR3, taken from reference TRBV19 and TRBJ2-1): DGGITQSPKYLFRKEGQNVTLSCEQNLNHDAMYWYRQDPGQGLRLIYYSQIVNDFQKGDIAEGYSVSREKKESFPLTVTSAQKNPTAFYLCASTKTDYNEQFFGPGTRLTVL.

This chain connects TRBV6-1 to TRBJ2-3; D is undetermined. This CDR3 is built from 14 residues. CDR1 is MNHNS and CDR2 is SASEGT in the germline V gene. Trimming stripped 3 bases from V and 5 bases from J, with 12 bases between. CDR3 region: CASSDPGGGDTQYF. In DNA form, the CDR3 reads TGTGCCAGCAGTGACCCCGGCGGTGGAGATACGCAGTATTTT.

The rearrangement joins TRBV6-5 to TRBJ1-4; D perhaps matches TRBD1 (5 bases). Between the trimmed V and J ends, which lost 5 bases and 7 bases, there was a span of 17 bases. CDR3 length equals 15 residues. Germline V CDR1 and CDR2: MNHEY, SVGAGI. The CDR3 bases are TGTGCCAGCAGTCTCGGGACCGGGGTTACTGAAAAACTGTTTTTT. Protein: CASSLGTGVTEKLFF.

The chain couples TRBV18 to TRBJ1-5; D is possibly TRBD1 (5 bases). V lost 5 bases and J lost 1, with 12 bases in between. This CDR3 comprises 15 residues. Germline-derived CDR1 and CDR2 are KGHSH and LQKENI. CDR3 protein: CASSSQGYSNQPQHF. CDR3 in DNA: TGTGCCAGCTCATCGCAGGGTTACAGCAATCAGCCCCAGCATTTT.

The chain has TRBV19 and TRBJ2-1, with 10 bases lining up with TRBD2. The ends lost 1 base at V and 1 base at J; junction bases unmatched: 1. The CDR3 is 16 residues long. Germline CDR1 reads LNHDA; CDR2 reads SQIVND (reference sequence). The CDR3 bases are TGTGCCAGTAGTATAGGGACTAGCGGTTCCTACAATGAGCAGTTCTTC. Its protein product is CASSIGTSGSYNEQFF.

This clone appeared a single time. The V gene is TRBV11-2, the J gene TRBJ1-1, with 7 bases that match TRBD1. Germline CDR1 reads SGHAT; CDR2 reads FQNNGV. Unmatched junction bases numbered 4, after V lost 3 bases and J lost 0 bases. CDR3 length: 15 amino acids. The CDR3 DNA sequence: TGTGCCAGCAGCTTCAGGGGGTCGGTGAACACTGAAGCTTTCTTT. This gives the protein CASSFRGSVNTEAFF.